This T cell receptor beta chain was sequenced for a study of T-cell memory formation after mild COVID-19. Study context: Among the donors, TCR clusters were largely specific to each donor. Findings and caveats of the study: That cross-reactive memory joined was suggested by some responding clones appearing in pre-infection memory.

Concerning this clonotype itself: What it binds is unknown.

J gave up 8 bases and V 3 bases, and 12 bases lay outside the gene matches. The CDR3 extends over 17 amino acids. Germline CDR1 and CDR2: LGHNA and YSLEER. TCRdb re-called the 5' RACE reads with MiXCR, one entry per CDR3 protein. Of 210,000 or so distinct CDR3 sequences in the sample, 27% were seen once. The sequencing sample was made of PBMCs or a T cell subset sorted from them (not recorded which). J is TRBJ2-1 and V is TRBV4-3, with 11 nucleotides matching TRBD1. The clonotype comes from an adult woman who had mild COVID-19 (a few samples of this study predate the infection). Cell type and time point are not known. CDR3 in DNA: TGCGCCAGCAGCCAGGAACCCCCGGGACAGGGGGTCGATGAGCAGTTCTTC. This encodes CASSQEPPGQGVDEQFF.